The next 27 T cell receptor beta chains were all read from a single sample in a study of T cell changes during pregnancy in multiple sclerosis. Profiled with immunoSEQ multiplex PCR; TCRdb holds only in-frame clones, not every one. The sample contains about 100,000 clones, around nine tenths of which appear only once. This sample comprised peripheral blood, obtained in the second trimester of pregnancy. These receptors all come from a female donor with multiple sclerosis, enrolled in a pregnancy study.

The chain links TRBV19 to TRBJ2-7, with 9 bases identical to TRBD1. This CDR3 is 17 amino acids long. Germline V gene lookup returns CDR1 LNHDA and CDR2 SQIVND (reference sequence). The ends lost 5 bases at V and 3 bases at J; junction bases unmatched: 14. The DNA of the CDR3 is TGTGCCAGTAGTCCGGGACAGGGTTTCGTCTCCCTCTACGAGCAGTACTTC. This encodes CASSPGQGFVSLYEQYF.

This chain links TRBV18 with TRBJ1-2, with TRBD1 matching over 7 bases. The J segment lost 4 bases and the V segment lost 4 bases, leaving 6 bases of the junction unmatched. The CDR3 has 14 residues. Germline-derived CDR1 and CDR2 are KGHSH and LQKENI. CDR3 DNA sequence: TGTGCCAGCTCACTGCAACGGGACAGCTATGGCTACACCTTC. Amino acid sequence: CASSLQRDSYGYTF.

This clone appeared a single time. The chain carries TRBV27 and TRBJ1-4, with unresolved D. Germline-derived CDR1 and CDR2 are MNHEY and SMNVEV (reference sequence). The V and J ends lost 8 bases and 5 bases respectively, with 6 bases between them. The CDR3 consists of 11 residues. The CDR3 loop is CASGQNEKLFF. DNA for the CDR3: TGTGCCAGCGGTCAGAATGAAAAACTGTTTTTT.

The chain links TRBV28 to TRBJ2-3, with 7 bases that match TRBD1. Per germline, CDR1 MDHEN and CDR2 SYDVKM. The CDR3 loop spans 15 amino acids. J was trimmed by 1 base and V by 2 bases; bases with no gene match: 3. The CDR3 here is CASSLRDSGTDTQYF. As DNA, the CDR3 is TGTGCCAGCAGTTTAAGGGACAGCGGCACAGATACGCAGTATTTT.

The chain couples TRBV5-1 to TRBJ2-5; D uncertain. The CDR3 has 14 amino acids. CDR1 is SGHRS and CDR2 is YFSETQ in the germline V gene. Trimming shortened V by 2 bases and J by 1 base, and 9 bases separated the two germline ends. The CDR3 nucleotides are TGCGCCAGCAGCTTACAGTCTTTCCAAGAGACCCAGTACTTC. Translation gives CASSLQSFQETQYF. Complete variable domain (other parts from reference TRBV5-1 and TRBJ2-5): KAGVTQTPRYLIKTRGQQVTLSCSPISGHRSVSWYQQTPGQGLQFLFEYFSETQRNKGNFPGRFSGRQFSNSRSEMNVSTLELGDSALYLCASSLQSFQETQYFGPGTRLLVL.

This sequence joins TRBV5-1 and TRBJ2-5; 7 bases match TRBD1. The V segment lost 4 bases and the J segment 2 bases; nucleotides outside the gene matches: 5. Germline-derived CDR1 and CDR2 are SGHRS and YFSETQ. The CDR3 extends over 14 amino acids. DNA of the CDR3: TGCGCCAGCAGCCCCGGGACAGCTCAAGAGACCCAGTACTTC. This gives the protein CASSPGTAQETQYF.

This rearrangement joins TRBV6-5 to TRBJ2-4; weak D call: TRBD2 (5 bases). Germline V lookup: CDR1 MNHEY, CDR2 SVGAGI. The germline V and J ends were trimmed by 0 bases and 1 base, with 10 bases remaining between them. The CDR3 has 16 residues. The CDR3 is CASSYSEVAAKNIQYF. DNA for the CDR3: TGTGCCAGCAGTTACTCGGAGGTAGCGGCCAAAAACATTCAGTACTTC.

The V gene is TRBV16, the J gene TRBJ2-7, with D hard to call. Germline CDR1 reads KGHSY; CDR2 reads FQNENV. V was cut by 0 bases and J by 6 bases, with 12 bases left in between. The CDR3 has 14 residues. The CDR3 DNA sequence: TGTGCCAGCAGCCAATCACCGCTGTCGAGCGAGCAGTACTTC. Its protein is CASSQSPLSSEQYF.

The rearrangement links TRBV11-2 to TRBJ1-1; no clear D. The CDR3 sequence is 16 residues long. V was clipped by 2 bases and J by 3 bases, with 16 bases between them. From germline, CDR1 is SGHAT and CDR2 FQNNGV. The CDR3 nucleotides read TGTGCCAGCAGCTTACCTGGCATGCTTGGCCACACTGAAGCTTTCTTT. Translating it yields CASSLPGMLGHTEAFF.

The J gene is TRBJ1-4, the V gene TRBV4-1; 9 nucleotides line up with TRBD1. The CDR3 covers 17 residues. From germline, CDR1 is MGHRA and CDR2 YSYEKL. Germline trimming cut 1 base from V and 5 bases from J; bases unmatched to any gene: 8. The CDR3 is CASSQVGTGTRNEKLFF. The CDR3 nucleotides are TGCGCCAGCAGCCAAGTAGGGACAGGGACCCGAAATGAAAAACTGTTTTTT.

This clone was seen just once. V is TRBV27 and J is TRBJ2-7, with TRBD1 identical over 10 bases. The V gene end was trimmed by 5 bases and the J gene end by 3 bases; junction bases not matched to a gene: 4. Germline CDR1 reads MNHEY; CDR2 reads SMNVEV (reference sequence). This CDR3 has 14 amino acids. Here the CDR3 reads CASSPRTGGYEQYF. The CDR3 coding sequence is TGTGCCAGCAGTCCCCGGACAGGGGGCTACGAGCAGTACTTC.

This chain joins TRBV5-1 and TRBJ1-4; possibly TRBD1 for D (6 bases). The germline gives CDR1 SGHRS, CDR2 YFSETQ. V lost 2 bases and J 3 bases, leaving 8 bases between the germline ends. CDR3 length: 14 amino acids. The CDR3 protein is CASSLGGSNEKLFF. CDR3 sequence (DNA): TGCGCCAGCAGCTTAGGGGGTTCTAATGAAAAACTGTTTTTT.

V gene TRBV5-8 combines with J gene TRBJ2-1; 10 bases line up with TRBD2. This CDR3 is built from 17 residues. V lost 3 bases, J lost 2 bases, and 8 bases stayed unmatched. Germline lookup yields CDR1 SGHTS and CDR2 YDEGEE. Written as DNA, the CDR3 is TGTGCCAGCAGCTCCGGCTCGAGCGGGAGGGCCTACAATGAGCAGTTCTTC. It translates to CASSSGSSGRAYNEQFF.

As to this clone: The sample contains more than one DNA sequence encoding this CDR3. The rearrangement joins TRBV29-1 to TRBJ2-3; D remains ambiguous. The CDR3 length is 12 residues. V lost 4 bases, J lost 0 bases, and 5 bases lay in between. Germline lookup yields CDR1 SQVTM and CDR2 ANQGSEA. The CDR3 nucleotides read TGCAGCGTTGGGCAGAGCACAGATACGCAGTATTTT. Amino acids: CSVGQSTDTQYF.

V is TRBV7-2 and J is TRBJ2-7, with a tentative D call TRBD2 (6 bases). The CDR3 is made up of 14 amino acids. V was pared by 6 bases and J by 7 bases, with 19 bases between. Germline V gene sequence: CDR1 SGHTA, CDR2 FQGNSA. The CDR3, as DNA: TGTGCCAGCAGGCTCATAGGCGGGGCGCCTGAGCAGTACTTC. Translating gives CASRLIGGAPEQYF.

The chain links TRBV28 to TRBJ2-7; tentatively, D is TRBD2 (6 bases). Germline CDR1 reads MDHEN; CDR2 reads SYDVKM. This CDR3 comprises 13 residues. Trimming pared 8 bases from V and 3 bases from J, leaving 14 bases between. The CDR3 DNA follows: TGTGCCAGCCGCGGGACTCTACTCTACGAGCAGTACTTC. Translation gives CASRGTLLYEQYF.

This clone was detected only once. The J gene is TRBJ2-1, the V gene TRBV5-1, with 10 bases lining up with TRBD2. Germline V CDR1 and CDR2: SGHRS, YFSETQ. The V and J ends lost 1 base and 5 bases, in that order; junction bases with no gene match: 3. This CDR3 has 15 residues. The CDR3 nucleotides are TGCGCCAGCAGCTTGTCGACTAGCGGGCACAATGAGCAGTTCTTC. Translated: CASSLSTSGHNEQFF.

This clone is a singleton in its sample. The genes are TRBV7-9 and TRBJ2-2, with D unclear. The germline V and J ends were trimmed by 1 base and 4 bases, with 4 bases remaining between them. CDR3 length equals 13 residues. Germline assignment: CDR1 SEHNR and CDR2 FQNEAQ (reference sequence). The CDR3 nucleotides are TGTGCCAGCAGCTTAGGGGCCACCGGGGAGCTGTTTTTT. Residues: CASSLGATGELFF.

V and J are TRBV7-9 and TRBJ1-1; the match to TRBD1 covers 7 bases. Germline-derived CDR1 and CDR2 are SEHNR and FQNEAQ (reference sequence). CDR3 length: 13 amino acids. With V trimmed by 5 bases and J by 3 bases, 3 bases remained unmatched. CDR3 in DNA: TGTGCCAGCAGCGAACAGGGGTACACTGAAGCTTTCTTT. Translated: CASSEQGYTEAFF.

The V gene is TRBV30, the J gene TRBJ2-1; 12 nucleotides match TRBD2. CDR3 length equals 16 residues. J gave up 5 bases and V 3 bases, and 8 bases lay outside the gene matches. Looked up from germline, CDR1 is GTSNPN and CDR2 is SVGIG (reference sequence). The CDR3: CAWRVSLAGGHNEQFF. CDR3 in DNA: TGTGCCTGGAGGGTCTCACTAGCGGGGGGCCACAATGAGCAGTTCTTC. Variable domain in full (rest from reference TRBV30 and TRBJ2-1): SQTIHQWPATLVQPVGSPLSLECTVEGTSNPNLYWYRQAAGRGLQLLFYSVGIGQISSEVPQNLSASRPQDRQFILSSKKLLLSDSGFYLCAWRVSLAGGHNEQFFGPGTRLTVL.

This clone was observed once. The rearrangement uses TRBV15 and TRBJ1-2; 9 bases are a match to TRBD1. CDR1 and CDR2 from the germline V gene are LNHNV and YYDKDF (reference sequence). The CDR3 consists of 18 residues. V trimming: 0 bases; J trimming: 5 bases; junction bases outside the gene matches: 13. The chain's CDR3 is CATSRDSTGGNPLYGYTF. The CDR3 nucleotides read TGTGCCACCAGCAGAGATTCTACAGGGGGCAACCCCCTATATGGCTACACCTTC. The full variable domain, with the rest looked up from reference TRBV15 and TRBJ1-2, is DAMVIQNPRYQVTQFGKPVTLSCSQTLNHNVMYWYQQKSSQAPKLLFHYYDKDFNNEADTPDNFQSRRPNTSFCFLDIRSPGLGDTAMYLCATSRDSTGGNPLYGYTFGSGTRLTVV.

The chain uses TRBV11-3 and TRBJ2-3; a possible D gene is TRBD2 (5 bases). The CDR3 has 16 amino acids. The germline V and J ends were trimmed by 2 bases and 2 bases, with 14 bases remaining between them. Germline CDR1 and CDR2: SGHNT and YENEEA. CDR3 in amino acids: CASSLSYGINTDTQYF. Written as DNA, the CDR3 is TGTGCCAGCAGCTTATCATACGGGATCAACACAGATACGCAGTATTTT.

This chain joins TRBV6-5 and TRBJ2-3, with 9 bases matching TRBD2. The CDR3 is 16 residues long. The germline V gene encodes CDR1 MNHEY and CDR2 SVGAGI. Losses at the gene ends were 0 bases for V and 5 bases for J; bases not matched to a gene: 6. In DNA, the CDR3 is TGTGCCAGCAGTTACTCTGGGACACTAGCGGGAGATACGCAGTATTTT. This encodes CASSYSGTLAGDTQYF.

The chain uses TRBV7-3 and TRBJ2-3; D is ambiguous. From germline, CDR1 is SGHTA and CDR2 FQGTGA. V lost 0 bases to trimming and J lost 11 bases, with 12 bases between them. The CDR3 totals 13 residues. For the CDR3, the DNA is TGTGCCAGCAGCTTAACGTGGGCAGGCGAGCAGTATTTT. Encoded protein: CASSLTWAGEQYF.

This clone was picked up one time. The chain carries TRBV27 and TRBJ2-5; 13 positions match TRBD2. Losses at the gene ends were 5 bases for V and 3 bases for J; bases not matched to a gene: 9. The CDR3 extends over 17 amino acids. Germline V lookup: CDR1 MNHEY, CDR2 SMNVEV (reference sequence). The CDR3 DNA sequence: TGTGCCAGCAGTCCCTACCTCGGACTAGCGGGGGAAGAGACCCAGTACTTC. It encodes CASSPYLGLAGEETQYF.

The gene calls are TRBV2 and TRBJ2-5, with 8 bases identical to TRBD2. Germline V gives CDR1 SNHLY, CDR2 FYNNEI. The V and J ends lost 5 bases and 3 bases, in that order; junction bases with no gene match: 8. The CDR3 is 15 amino acids. The CDR3 loop reads CASSQGSLAEETQYF. The CDR3 DNA reads as TGTGCCAGCAGTCAGGGGTCACTAGCGGAAGAGACCCAGTACTTC.

The sample holds a few counts of this clone. This CDR3 is CASSVVKGAHTFYTF. The CDR3 nucleotides read TGTGCCAGCAGTGTCGTAAAGGGGGCGCATACTTTCTACACCTTC. The chain joins TRBV2 to TRBJ1-2; 7 bases map to TRBD1. The CDR3 extends over 15 amino acids. Germline trimming cut 4 bases from V and 10 bases from J; bases unmatched to any gene: 15. Germline lookup yields CDR1 SNHLY and CDR2 FYNNEI.